These 31 T cell receptor beta chains originate from one sample sequenced in a study of blood T cell repertoires in COVID-19. TCRdb's table, derived via immunoSEQ multiplex PCR, lists solely in-frame clones and lacks some. The repertoire holds roughly 320,000 clones, with roughly nine tenths as singletons. Source material: peripheral blood. The receptors derive from a woman in her twenties or thirties with COVID-19, enrolled during active disease.

For the CDR3, the DNA is TGTGCCAGCAGCGTTACGCCGGATTTAGCCGCCGAGCTGTTTTTT. Encoded protein: CASSVTPDLAAELFF. V usage is TRBV9 and J usage is TRBJ2-2; no clear D gene. Germline V lookup: CDR1 SGDLS, CDR2 YYNGEE. The CDR3 loop spans 15 amino acids. The germline V and J ends were trimmed by 2 bases and 11 bases, with 19 bases remaining between them.

The chain uses TRBV28 and TRBJ1-4, with 8 bases aligning to TRBD1. This CDR3 is built from 17 residues. V was clipped by 4 bases and J by 8 bases; unmatched bases: 15. Germline V gene data show CDR1 as MDHEN and CDR2 as SYDVKM. This CDR3 is CASSSISRVRDREKLFF. The DNA of the CDR3 is TGTGCCAGCAGTTCTATTTCTAGGGTACGGGACAGGGAAAAACTGTTTTTT.

V usage is TRBV7-2 and J usage is TRBJ1-1, with 8 bases aligning to TRBD1. CDR3 size: 14 residues. Germline V lookup: CDR1 SGHTA, CDR2 FQGNSA. The ends lost 5 bases at V and 3 bases at J; junction bases unmatched: 5. The chain's CDR3 is CASSEQGGHTEAFF. The CDR3 coding sequence is TGTGCCAGCAGCGAACAGGGGGGGCACACTGAAGCTTTCTTT.

The chain links TRBV18 to TRBJ1-5; the D gene is possibly TRBD1 (6 bases). CDR1 is KGHSH, CDR2 LQKENI, per germline. V lost 6 bases, J lost 7 bases, and 13 bases lay in between. CDR3 length equals 13 residues. This chain's CDR3 is CASSSGEGQPQHF. The CDR3 region has the DNA TGTGCCAGCTCCTCAGGGGAAGGCCAGCCCCAGCATTTT.

This rearrangement joins TRBV7-3 to TRBJ2-5, with 15 bases lining up with TRBD2. The CDR3 length is 20 residues. Trimming took 1 base from V and 1 from J; bases not matched to a gene: 10. The germline V gene has CDR1 SGHTA and CDR2 FQGTGA. The DNA for the CDR3 is TGTGCCAGCAGCTTAAGGATCCCGGGACTAGCGGGGGGTACCCAAGAGACCCAGTACTTC. This translates into CASSLRIPGLAGGTQETQYF.

The gene calls are TRBV7-8 and TRBJ2-5; D possibly corresponds to TRBD1 (6 bases). The CDR3 extends over 14 amino acids. V lost 6 bases and J 3 bases, leaving 14 bases between the germline ends. Germline lookup yields CDR1 SGHVS and CDR2 FQNEAQ. CDR3 sequence reads: CASSQSDRKETQYF. CDR3 DNA sequence: TGTGCCAGCAGTCAATCGGACAGAAAAGAGACCCAGTACTTC.

The chain has TRBV11-3 and TRBJ2-7; TRBD1 agrees at 7 bases. V lost 6 bases, J lost 1 base, and 3 bases stayed unmatched. The CDR3 has 13 amino acids. The germline V gene encodes CDR1 SGHNT and CDR2 YENEEA. The CDR3 protein is CASSPQGSYEQYF. In nucleotides, the CDR3 is TGTGCCAGCAGTCCACAGGGGTCCTACGAGCAGTACTTC. The full variable domain, completed using reference TRBV11-3 and TRBJ2-7, is EAGVVQSPRYKIIEKKQPVAFWCNPISGHNTLYWYLQNLGQGPELLIRYENEEAVDDSQLPKDRFSAERLKGVDSTLKIQPAELGDSAVYLCASSPQGSYEQYFGPGTRLTVT.

The chain carries TRBV5-1 and TRBJ1-3; no clear D gene. Trimming cost V 4 bases and J 0 bases, with 17 bases left between them. This CDR3 contains 17 residues. Germline V gives CDR1 SGHRS, CDR2 YFSETQ. This chain's CDR3 is CASSLTPGGSSGNTIYF. In DNA form, the CDR3 reads TGCGCCAGCAGCCTTACCCCCGGAGGAAGCTCTGGAAACACCATATATTTT. The full variable domain, in which reference TRBV5-1 and TRBJ1-3 provide the parts outside the CDR3, is KAGVTQTPRYLIKTRGQQVTLSCSPISGHRSVSWYQQTPGQGLQFLFEYFSETQRNKGNFPGRFSGRQFSNSRSEMNVSTLELGDSALYLCASSLTPGGSSGNTIYFGEGSWLTVV.

The sample holds a few counts of this clone. The chain is built from TRBV5-6 and TRBJ1-1; D possibly corresponds to TRBD1 (5 bases). This CDR3 is 15 amino acids long. Trimming shortened V by 0 bases and J by 2 bases, and 11 bases separated the two germline ends. In germline, CDR1 is SGHDT, CDR2 YYEEEE. CDR3 amino acids: CASSLVNQGNTEAFF. The CDR3 DNA sequence: TGTGCCAGCAGCTTGGTAAATCAGGGAAACACTGAAGCTTTCTTT.

The chain uses TRBV2 and TRBJ1-4, with D unresolved. V gave up 6 bases and J gave up 0 bases, with 11 bases separating them. Germline V lookup: CDR1 SNHLY, CDR2 FYNNEI. This CDR3 comprises 15 residues. The CDR3 reads CASRDFSSTNEKLFF. The CDR3 DNA is TGTGCCAGCAGGGACTTCAGCTCAACTAATGAAAAACTGTTTTTT.

The V call is TRBV27, the J call TRBJ1-5; 7 nucleotides line up with TRBD1. This CDR3 spans 14 amino acids. V lost 2 bases and J lost 7; bases outside the gene matches: 5. The germline CDR1 and CDR2 sequences are MNHEY and SMNVEV (reference sequence). The CDR3 reads CASSLAQGEQPQHF. The CDR3, as DNA: TGTGCCAGCAGTTTAGCGCAGGGGGAACAGCCCCAGCATTTT.

This clone was counted once. This chain joins TRBV27 and TRBJ2-2, with a weak D call TRBD2 (5 bases). Looked up from germline, CDR1 is MNHEY and CDR2 is SMNVEV (reference sequence). The CDR3 has 15 residues. V lost 4 bases to trimming and J lost 1 base, with 10 bases between them. The CDR3 sequence: CASSSSGVNTGELFF. The CDR3 nucleotides read TGTGCCAGCAGTTCATCCGGGGTGAACACCGGGGAGCTGTTTTTT.

This chain connects TRBV19 to TRBJ1-5; D unresolved. Germline V gives CDR1 LNHDA, CDR2 SQIVND (reference sequence). CDR3 length: 15 amino acids. V was cut by 5 bases and J by 6 bases, with 17 bases left in between. In nucleotides, the CDR3 is TGTGCCAGTAGTGCCCGCCTGGGTAGGAGTCAGCCCCAGCATTTT. The encoded protein is CASSARLGRSQPQHF. The full variable domain, rest sourced from reference TRBV19 and TRBJ1-5, is DGGITQSPKYLFRKEGQNVTLSCEQNLNHDAMYWYRQDPGQGLRLIYYSQIVNDFQKGDIAEGYSVSREKKESFPLTVTSAQKNPTAFYLCASSARLGRSQPQHFGDGTRLSIL.

In DNA form, the CDR3 reads TGTGCCACCAGTGATTCCCCGGGTGATGAGCAGTTCTTC. Residues: CATSDSPGDEQFF. V gene TRBV24-1 combines with J gene TRBJ2-1; D remains ambiguous. This CDR3 contains 13 residues. Germline loops: CDR1 KGHDR, CDR2 SFDVKD. Trimming took 2 bases from V and 8 from J, leaving 9 bases between them.

This clone was counted only a few times. J is TRBJ1-5 and V is TRBV6-2 or TRBV6-3, with unresolved D. The CDR3 extends over 14 amino acids. Germline V lookup: CDR1 MNHEY, CDR2 SVGEGT. Trimming took 5 bases from V and 0 from J, leaving 8 bases between them. CDR3 sequence: CASSTHYSNQPQHF. The CDR3 coding sequence is TGTGCCAGCAGTACACACTATAGCAATCAGCCCCAGCATTTT.

The J gene is TRBJ1-3, the V gene TRBV4-2; D is undetermined. CDR1 is LGHNA, CDR2 YNFKEQ, per germline. V was pared by 4 bases and J by 4 bases, with 11 bases between. CDR3 length: 14 amino acids. The CDR3 bases are TGTGCCAGCAGCCTCGGTTTCGAGGGAAACACCATATATTTT. Amino acid sequence: CASSLGFEGNTIYF.

The chain combines TRBV3-1 (or the pseudogene TRBV3-2) with TRBJ2-7; D is perhaps TRBD2 (6 bases). Germline loops: CDR1 LGHDT, CDR2 YNNKEL (reference sequence). V was clipped by 3 bases and J by 4 bases, with 16 bases between them. The CDR3 is made up of 15 amino acids. The CDR3 reads CASSHPGGIRYEQYV. DNA for the CDR3: TGTGCCAGCAGCCACCCCGGGGGAATCCGTTACGAGCAGTACGTC.

This clone showed up just a few times. The J gene is TRBJ2-7, the V gene TRBV6-2 or TRBV6-3, with 8 bases matching TRBD2. Germline assignment: CDR1 MNHEY and CDR2 SVGEGT. The V segment lost 2 bases and the J segment 3 bases; nucleotides outside the gene matches: 6. This CDR3 is 15 amino acids long. CDR3 in DNA: TGTGCCAGCAGTTACCAGCTAGCGGGTGACTACGAGCAGTACTTC. Its protein is CASSYQLAGDYEQYF.

This chain links TRBV7-9 with TRBJ1-1; unclear D gene. Germline loops: CDR1 SEHNR, CDR2 FQNEAQ (reference sequence). Trimming took off 1 base at V and 1 base at J, with 7 bases between the two ends. CDR3 length: 14 amino acids. CDR3 protein: CASSLGDSNTEAFF. Written as DNA, the CDR3 is TGTGCCAGCAGCTTAGGAGACTCGAACACTGAAGCTTTCTTT.

The chain links TRBV3-1 (or the pseudogene TRBV3-2) to TRBJ1-3; perhaps TRBD1 as D (5 bases). Trimming removed 0 bases from V and 2 bases from J, with 5 bases in between. CDR1 and CDR2 (germline): LGHDT, YNNKEL (reference sequence). The CDR3 totals 14 residues. CDR3 coding DNA: TGTGCCAGCAGCCAAGACAGGGCTGGAAACACCATATATTTT. Translating it yields CASSQDRAGNTIYF.

This rearrangement joins TRBV5-1 to TRBJ2-1; D gene ambiguous. Germline CDR1 and CDR2: SGHRS and YFSETQ. The CDR3 runs to 14 residues. Trimming shortened V by 0 bases and J by 10 bases, and 14 bases separated the two germline ends. The CDR3 loop reads CASSLELSSQEQFF. The CDR3 nucleotides read TGCGCCAGCAGCTTGGAATTGAGCTCCCAAGAGCAGTTCTTC.

The chain couples TRBV30 to TRBJ1-3, with D possibly TRBD1 on 5 matching bases. The ends were cut back, 2 bases at V and 0 bases at J, with 14 bases in the middle. CDR3 length: 16 amino acids. The germline gives CDR1 GTSNPN, CDR2 SVGIG (reference sequence). The CDR3 nucleotides read TGTGCCTGGAGTCCCCAGGACAAGAACTCTGGAAACACCATATATTTT. It encodes CAWSPQDKNSGNTIYF.

This clone appeared a single time. The genes are TRBV24-1 and TRBJ2-7, with D perhaps matching TRBD1 (6 bases). Germline loops: CDR1 KGHDR, CDR2 SFDVKD. With 2 bases removed from V and 1 base from J, the gap between germline ends came to 14 bases. The CDR3 runs 16 residues. CDR3 protein: CATSDSTGIGSYEQYF. CDR3 bases: TGTGCCACCAGTGATTCTACAGGGATTGGGTCCTACGAGCAGTACTTC.

The chain recombines TRBV19 with TRBJ1-5, with 7 bases identical to TRBD1. The CDR3 loop spans 13 amino acids. From germline, CDR1 is LNHDA and CDR2 SQIVND (reference sequence). J gave up 3 bases and V 10 bases, and 6 bases lay outside the gene matches. The CDR3 region has the DNA TGTGCCACTTCCGGGACAGTCAATCAGCCCCAGCATTTT. It specifies CATSGTVNQPQHF. The entire variable domain, with the rest obtained from reference TRBV19 and TRBJ1-5, is as follows: DGGITQSPKYLFRKEGQNVTLSCEQNLNHDAMYWYRQDPGQGLRLIYYSQIVNDFQKGDIAEGYSVSREKKESFPLTVTSAQKNPTAFYLCATSGTVNQPQHFGDGTRLSIL.

This clone occurred once. The chain links TRBV5-1 to TRBJ2-1; the match to TRBD2 covers 14 bases. Germline assignment: CDR1 SGHRS and CDR2 YFSETQ. The CDR3 has 16 amino acids. The J segment lost 6 bases and the V segment lost 4 bases, leaving 6 bases of the junction unmatched. CDR3 sequence: CASSLEGLAGVNEQFF. For the CDR3, the DNA is TGCGCCAGCAGCCTGGAGGGACTAGCGGGGGTCAATGAGCAGTTCTTC.

This clone was seen once. A much larger clone differs by one base, so this may be a read error. The V and J genes are TRBV3-1 (or the pseudogene TRBV3-2) and TRBJ1-3; D remains unclear. V lost 0 bases, J lost 0 bases, and 3 bases lay in between. This CDR3 has 14 residues. Per the germline V gene, CDR1 is LGHDT and CDR2 is YNNKEL (reference sequence). CDR3 amino acids: CASSQDSSGNTIYF. Written as DNA, the CDR3 is TGTGCCAGCAGCCAAGACAGCTCTGGAAACACCATATATTTT.

The V and J genes are TRBV23-1 and TRBJ2-5; possible D gene TRBD1, 6 bases. TRBV23-1 is filed as an ORF, its function uncertain. Between the trimmed V and J ends, which lost 4 bases and 1 base, there was a span of 16 bases. This CDR3 is built from 16 residues. The CDR3 region has the DNA TGCGCCAGCAGTCGACCGACAGGCCAGATCCAAGAGACCCAGTACTTC. Protein sequence: CASSRPTGQIQETQYF.

The gene calls are TRBV9 and TRBJ1-1, with a possible D match to TRBD1 (6 bases). Per the germline V gene, CDR1 is SGDLS and CDR2 is YYNGEE. This CDR3 spans 14 amino acids. V was trimmed by 0 bases and J by 4 bases, leaving 10 bases between them. CDR3 protein: CASSVVAGATEAFF. CDR3 bases: TGTGCCAGCAGCGTAGTGGCAGGGGCCACTGAAGCTTTCTTT.

This clone was seen a handful of times. J is TRBJ1-1 and V is TRBV11-1, with D tentatively TRBD1 (5 bases). The V end was cut by 5 bases, the J end by 4 bases, with 14 bases between. Germline V gene lookup returns CDR1 SGHAT and CDR2 FQDESV (reference sequence). The CDR3 is made up of 14 amino acids. CDR3 coding DNA: TGTGCCAGCAGCCACCTGGGGGGGGGCACTGAAGCTTTCTTT. It specifies CASSHLGGGTEAFF.

This chain joins TRBV7-8 and TRBJ2-5; D is unclear. This CDR3 region has 15 residues. Germline V gene sequence: CDR1 SGHVS, CDR2 FQNEAQ. Trimming cost V 0 bases and J 1 base, with 9 bases left between them. The DNA for the CDR3 is TGTGCCAGCAGCTTAGCGTGGCCAGTCCAAGAGACCCAGTACTTC. Its protein is CASSLAWPVQETQYF. Complete variable domain (other parts from reference TRBV7-8 and TRBJ2-5): GAGVSQSPRYKVAKRGQDVALRCDPISGHVSLFWYQQALGQGPEFLTYFQNEAQLDKSGLPSDRFFAERPEGSVSTLKIQRTQQEDSAVYLCASSLAWPVQETQYFGPGTRLLVL.

This clone was found many times. The chain recombines TRBV11-3 with TRBJ2-7; a possible D gene is TRBD2 (7 bases). Per germline, CDR1 SGHNT and CDR2 YENEEA. The CDR3 contains 16 residues. V was pared by 5 bases and J by 2 bases, with 19 bases between. The CDR3 DNA reads TGTGCCAGCAGCCCCCGGGGAGGGGGGAACCCCTACGAGCAGTACTTC. Protein sequence: CASSPRGGGNPYEQYF.